The clone carrying this T cell receptor (beta chain) was seen repeatedly, ten times or more. For repertoire sequencing, the TCR beta CDR3 regions were amplified from RNA transcripts. HTBI primers were used in a first-round RT-PCR, which preceded a second-round multiplex PCR. From the multiplex PCR reads, TCRdb called clonotypes with MiXCR, one entry per CDR3 protein. This sample has 500,000 to 600,000 distinct CDR3 sequences, with 35% to 45% found just once. The CDR3 runs to 16 residues. Germline V lookup: CDR1 MNHEY, CDR2 SMNVEV (reference sequence). Between the trimmed V and J ends, which lost 4 bases and 0 bases, there was a span of 15 bases. These data originate in a study of Graves' ophthalmopathy and Graves' hyperthyroidism.

The chain is built from TRBV27 and TRBJ1-2; TRBD1 might be the D (6 bases). The sequence came from an adult man with Graves' hyperthyroidism. The sequenced sample was peripheral blood or thyroid tissue (not recorded which). The CDR3 nucleotides read TGTGCCAGCAGTTCCCCTAGCAGGGGCGCTAACTATGGCTACACCTTC. This sequence encodes CASSSPSRGANYGYTF.